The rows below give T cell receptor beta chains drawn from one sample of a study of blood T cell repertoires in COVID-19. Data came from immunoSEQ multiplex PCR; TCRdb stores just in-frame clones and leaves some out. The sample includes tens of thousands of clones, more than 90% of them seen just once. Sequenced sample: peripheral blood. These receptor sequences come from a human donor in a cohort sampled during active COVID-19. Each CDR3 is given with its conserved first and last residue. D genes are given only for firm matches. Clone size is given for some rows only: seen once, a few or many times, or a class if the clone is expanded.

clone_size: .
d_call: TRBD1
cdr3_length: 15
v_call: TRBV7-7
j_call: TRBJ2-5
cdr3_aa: CASSLNRGRGETQYF
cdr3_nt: TGTGCTAGCAGCTTAAACAGGGGGCGCGGGGAGACCCAGTACTTC

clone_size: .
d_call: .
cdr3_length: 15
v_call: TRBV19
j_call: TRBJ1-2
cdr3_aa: CASRTLSGKSNGYTF
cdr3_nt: TGTGCCAGTAGGACCCTCAGCGGGAAGTCGAACGGCTACACCTTC

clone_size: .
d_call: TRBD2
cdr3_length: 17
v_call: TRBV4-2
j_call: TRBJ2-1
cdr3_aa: CASSHRGASGAYNEQFF
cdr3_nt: TGTGCCAGCAGCCACCGAGGGGCCAGCGGGGCCTACAATGAGCAGTTCTTC

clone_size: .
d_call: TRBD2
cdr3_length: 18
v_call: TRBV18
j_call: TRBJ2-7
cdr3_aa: CASSQKTPGTSGSYEQYF
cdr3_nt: TGTGCCAGCTCACAGAAGACACCCGGGACTAGCGGGTCCTACGAGCAGTACTTC

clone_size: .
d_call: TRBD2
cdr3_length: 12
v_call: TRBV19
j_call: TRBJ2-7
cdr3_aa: CATQLGRDEQYF
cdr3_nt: TGTGCCACCCAACTCGGGAGGGACGAGCAGTACTTC

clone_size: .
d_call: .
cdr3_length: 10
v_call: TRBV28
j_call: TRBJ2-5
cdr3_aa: CAIKRETQYF
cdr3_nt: TGTGCCATAAAGAGAGAGACCCAGTACTTC

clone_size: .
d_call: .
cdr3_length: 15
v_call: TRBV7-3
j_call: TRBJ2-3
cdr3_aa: CASSPGGSHTDTQYF
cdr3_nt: TGTGCCAGCAGCCCAGGGGGGTCCCACACAGATACGCAGTATTTT

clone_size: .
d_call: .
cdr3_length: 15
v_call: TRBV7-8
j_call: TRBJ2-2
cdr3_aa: CASSFLLDNTGELFF
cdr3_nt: TGTGCCAGCAGCTTTCTCCTAGATAACACCGGGGAGCTGTTTTTT

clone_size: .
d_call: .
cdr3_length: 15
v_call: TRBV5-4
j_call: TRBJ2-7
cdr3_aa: CASSRGTFRSYEQYF
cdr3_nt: TGTGCCAGCAGCCGCGGGACTTTCCGCTCCTACGAGCAGTACTTC

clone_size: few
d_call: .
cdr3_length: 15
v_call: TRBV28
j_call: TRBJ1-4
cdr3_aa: CASNTAGMANEKLFF
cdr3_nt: TGTGCCAGCAACACCGCCGGGATGGCTAATGAAAAACTGTTTTTT

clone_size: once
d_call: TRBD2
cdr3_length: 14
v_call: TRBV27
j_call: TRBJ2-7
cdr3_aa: CASSPSGRAYEQYF
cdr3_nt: TGTGCCAGCAGTCCTAGCGGGAGGGCCTACGAGCAGTACTTC

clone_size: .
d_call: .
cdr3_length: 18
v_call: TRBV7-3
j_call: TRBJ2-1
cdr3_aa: CASTLTSQLAILTNEQFF
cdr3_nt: TGTGCCAGCACCTTAACTTCCCAACTAGCAATCCTTACCAATGAGCAGTTCTTC

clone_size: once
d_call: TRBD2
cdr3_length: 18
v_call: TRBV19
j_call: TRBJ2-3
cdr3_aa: CASSTGAGGVYSTDTQYF
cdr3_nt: TGTGCCAGTAGTACTGGAGCGGGAGGTGTGTATTCGACAGATACGCAGTATTTT

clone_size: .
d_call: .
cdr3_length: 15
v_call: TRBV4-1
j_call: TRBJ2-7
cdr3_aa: CASSQGIRGAGEQYF
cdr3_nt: TGCGCCAGCAGCCAAGGGATTCGGGGGGCCGGCGAGCAGTACTTC

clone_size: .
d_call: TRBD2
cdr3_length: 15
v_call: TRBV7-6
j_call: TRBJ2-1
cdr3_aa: CASSLDRLAPNEQFF
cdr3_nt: TGTGCCAGCAGCTTAGATCGACTAGCGCCCAATGAGCAGTTCTTC

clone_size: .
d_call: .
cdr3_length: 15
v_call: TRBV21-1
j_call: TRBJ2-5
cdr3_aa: CASSKEQGKGETQYF
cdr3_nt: TGTGCCAGCAGCAAAGAACAGGGCAAAGGGGAGACCCAGTACTTC

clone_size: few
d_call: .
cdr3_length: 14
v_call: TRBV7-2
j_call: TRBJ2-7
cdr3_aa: CASSLERKGGEQYF
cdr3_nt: TGTGCCAGCAGCTTAGAGCGGAAAGGGGGCGAGCAGTACTTC

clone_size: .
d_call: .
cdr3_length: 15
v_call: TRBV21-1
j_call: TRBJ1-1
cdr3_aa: CASSKGGTGGTEAFF
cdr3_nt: TGTGCCAGCAGCAAAGGGGGGACAGGGGGCACTGAAGCTTTCTTT

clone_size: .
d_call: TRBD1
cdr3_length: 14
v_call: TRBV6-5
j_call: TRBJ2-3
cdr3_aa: CASVRQGPPDTQYF
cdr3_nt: TGTGCCAGCGTCAGACAGGGACCGCCAGATACGCAGTATTTT

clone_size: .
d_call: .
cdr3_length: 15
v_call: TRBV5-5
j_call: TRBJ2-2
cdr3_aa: CASSRGTQNTGELFF
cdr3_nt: TGTGCCAGCAGCCGCGGGACCCAGAACACCGGGGAGCTGTTTTTT